These 29 T cell receptor beta chains were sequenced from one sample in a study of blood T cell repertoires in COVID-19. Profiled with immunoSEQ multiplex PCR; TCRdb holds only in-frame clones, not every one. The sample has approximately 290,000 clones, 87% seen once. The sequenced material came from peripheral blood. These receptors were collected from a man aged 18-30 years with active or convalescent COVID-19.

This chain joins TRBV11-3 and TRBJ1-6; no definite D call. The ends were cut back, 2 bases at V and 8 bases at J, with 10 bases in the middle. The length of the CDR3 is 14 residues. Germline V gene sequence: CDR1 SGHNT, CDR2 YENEEA. In DNA, the CDR3 is TGTGCCAGCAGCTTACTCGTTGGAGATTCACCCCTCCACTTT. Protein product: CASSLLVGDSPLHF.

CDR3 bases: TGTGCCAGCAGTGATCTACGTTTTACCTACGAGCAGTACTTC. It is translated as CASSDLRFTYEQYF. The V gene is TRBV6-1, the J gene TRBJ2-7; D remains unclear. Trimming took 3 bases from V and 2 from J, leaving 11 bases between them. The CDR3 loop spans 14 amino acids. Per the germline V gene, CDR1 is MNHNS and CDR2 is SASEGT.

This clone was seen only a few times. The rearrangement links TRBV27 to TRBJ2-3; D is uncertain. The CDR3 contains 14 residues. The V end lost 2 bases, the J end lost 0 bases, and 6 bases lay between the germline ends. Germline V gene lookup returns CDR1 MNHEY and CDR2 SMNVEV (reference sequence). CDR3 region: CASSLADSTDTQYF. In DNA, the CDR3 is TGTGCCAGCAGTTTAGCAGATAGCACAGATACGCAGTATTTT.

The chain couples TRBV15 to TRBJ2-7, with 7 nucleotides matching TRBD1. Germline trimming cut 3 bases from V and 5 bases from J; bases unmatched to any gene: 7. Germline V CDR1 and CDR2: LNHNV, YYDKDF (reference sequence). The CDR3 is 14 residues long. CDR3 residues: CATSSRQGRDEQYF. In DNA form, the CDR3 reads TGTGCCACCAGCAGTAGACAGGGCCGGGACGAGCAGTACTTC.

This chain uses TRBV7-2 with TRBJ2-1; tentative D call: TRBD2 (5 bases). Germline CDR1 is SGHTA and CDR2 is FQGNSA. The CDR3 has 16 residues. V shed 5 bases and J shed 0 bases, with 14 bases lying between them. The CDR3, as DNA: TGTGCCAGCAGCACCAGGACTGGAATCTCCTACAATGAGCAGTTCTTC. This translates into CASSTRTGISYNEQFF. The variable domain in full, with the rest retrieved from reference TRBV7-2 and TRBJ2-1, is GAGVSQSPSNKVTEKGKDVELRCDPISGHTALYWYRQSLGQGLEFLIYFQGNSAPDKSGLPSDRFSAERTGGSVSTLTIQRTQQEDSAVYLCASSTRTGISYNEQFFGPGTRLTVL.

V is TRBV27 and J is TRBJ1-4, with D uncertain. This CDR3 region has 14 residues. Germline lookup yields CDR1 MNHEY and CDR2 SMNVEV (reference sequence). V was pared by 2 bases and J by 8 bases, with 12 bases between. As DNA, the CDR3 is TGTGCCAGCAGTTTAGGCAACCTTGGCGAAAAACTGTTTTTT. Translation gives CASSLGNLGEKLFF.

A few counts support this clone. Distinct nucleotide sequences in the sample also encode this CDR3. The rearrangement joins TRBV6-4 to TRBJ2-1; tentatively, D is TRBD1 (5 bases). The CDR3 totals 15 residues. V gave up 3 bases and J gave up 0 bases, with 9 bases separating them. Germline assignment: CDR1 MRHNA and CDR2 SNTAGT. Here the CDR3 reads CASSERGGSYNEQFF. The CDR3 nucleotides are TGTGCCAGCAGTGAAAGGGGCGGCTCCTACAATGAGCAGTTCTTC.

The chain links TRBV6-4 to TRBJ2-5; 10 positions agree with TRBD1. This CDR3 contains 15 residues. The germline gives CDR1 MRHNA, CDR2 SNTAGT. V lost 5 bases and J lost 2; bases outside the gene matches: 5. This CDR3 reads CASSSPGQGQETQYF. CDR3 nucleotides: TGTGCCAGCAGTTCTCCGGGACAGGGGCAAGAGACCCAGTACTTC.

The chain is built from TRBV3-1 (or the pseudogene TRBV3-2) and TRBJ2-3; possible D gene TRBD2, 5 bases. CDR1 is LGHDT and CDR2 is YNNKEL in the germline V gene (reference sequence). Trimming pared 4 bases from V and 0 bases from J, leaving 14 bases between. The length of the CDR3 is 16 residues. The DNA of the CDR3 is TGTGCCAGCAGCCCACTAGTCCAAGCTAGCACAGATACGCAGTATTTT. It yields the protein CASSPLVQASTDTQYF.

This chain connects TRBV19 to TRBJ2-7; D might be TRBD2 (5 bases). Trimming removed 6 bases from V and 1 base from J, with 13 bases in between. The germline CDR1 and CDR2 sequences are LNHDA and SQIVND (reference sequence). CDR3 length equals 14 residues. CDR3 DNA sequence: TGTGCCAGTAGGACGGCAGGAGGATCCTACGAGCAGTACTTC. This sequence encodes CASRTAGGSYEQYF.

This clone was counted a single time. The rearrangement joins TRBV9 to TRBJ2-5; 10 bases are a match to TRBD2. The CDR3 spans 15 residues. V was clipped by 4 bases and J by 5 bases; unmatched bases: 8. The V gene's germline CDR1 is SGDLS and CDR2 YYNGEE. CDR3 bases: TGTGCCAGCAGCCTCGATAGCGGGGGGTGGGAGACCCAGTACTTC. Protein: CASSLDSGGWETQYF.

The rearrangement uses TRBV18 and TRBJ2-3, with D uncertain. This CDR3 comprises 14 residues. Germline V gene lookup returns CDR1 KGHSH and CDR2 LQKENI. Trimming left V 3 bases short and J 2 bases short, with 9 bases between. The CDR3 here is CASSPVRPTDTQYF. For the CDR3, the DNA is TGTGCCAGCTCACCCGTCAGGCCCACAGATACGCAGTATTTT.

The chain carries TRBV27 and TRBJ2-3, with a tentative D call TRBD2 (5 bases). The CDR3 is 15 residues long. Trimming pared 3 bases from V and 4 bases from J, leaving 14 bases between. CDR1 is MNHEY, CDR2 SMNVEV, per germline (reference sequence). The CDR3 DNA reads as TGTGCCAGCAGTTTGGATCCCGGGGATCCAGATACGCAGTATTTT. Residues: CASSLDPGDPDTQYF.

The J gene is TRBJ2-7, the V gene TRBV27; D uncertain. V lost 7 bases, J lost 4 bases, and 8 bases lay in between. The CDR3 covers 11 residues. Germline V gives CDR1 MNHEY, CDR2 SMNVEV (reference sequence). CDR3: CASIKNYEQYF. The CDR3 bases are TGTGCCAGCATCAAAAATTACGAGCAGTACTTC.

This clone was seen a handful of times. The V call is TRBV28, the J call TRBJ2-7; D is undetermined. The CDR3 sequence is 13 residues long. CDR1 MDHEN and CDR2 SYDVKM come from the germline V gene. V lost 8 bases, J lost 2 bases, and 13 bases lay in between. CDR3 nucleotides: TGTGCCAGCGTCCCGAGACAAGCCTACGAGCAGTACTTC. Its protein product is CASVPRQAYEQYF.

This clone showed up just once. This chain uses TRBV11-2 with TRBJ2-7; perhaps TRBD1 as D (6 bases). CDR3 size: 17 residues. Looked up from germline, CDR1 is SGHAT and CDR2 is FQNNGV. Trimming stripped 5 bases from V and 3 bases from J, with 23 bases between. CDR3 nucleotide sequence: TGTGCCAGCAGCCCTCGGAAGGGGGTCTTTCCTCTCTACGAGCAGTACTTC. Encoded protein: CASSPRKGVFPLYEQYF.

The V and J genes are TRBV10-1 and TRBJ2-7; D might be TRBD1 (6 bases). The germline V gene encodes CDR1 WNHNN and CDR2 SYGVQD (reference sequence). This CDR3 has 13 amino acids. The V and J ends lost 4 bases and 12 bases respectively, with 19 bases between them. CDR3: CASSGDNRSRRYF. Written as DNA, the CDR3 is TGCGCCAGCAGTGGGGACAACCGTTCGAGGCGGTACTTC.

J is TRBJ2-3 and V is TRBV19, with D perhaps matching TRBD2 (5 bases). The length of the CDR3 is 13 residues. Trimming shortened V by 4 bases and J by 8 bases, and 13 bases separated the two germline ends. Germline CDR1 is LNHDA and CDR2 is SQIVND (reference sequence). CDR3 DNA: TGTGCCAGTAGTAACTGGTCCCGGGGTACGCAGTATTTT. Translating it yields CASSNWSRGTQYF.

The J gene is TRBJ2-7, the V gene TRBV5-4, with 12 bases fitting TRBD2. In germline, CDR1 is SGHNT, CDR2 YYREEE (reference sequence). CDR3 size: 16 residues. The trim removed 4 bases at V and 2 bases at J, leaving 7 bases unmatched. CDR3 coding DNA: TGTGCCAGCAGCATCCTAGCGGGGGGGCCTCCCTACGAGCAGTACTTC. Translating it yields CASSILAGGPPYEQYF. Variable domain in full (rest from reference TRBV5-4 and TRBJ2-7): ETGVTQSPTHLIKTRGQQVTLRCSSQSGHNTVSWYQQALGQGPQFIFQYYREEENGRGNFPPRFSGLQFPNYSSELNVNALELDDSALYLCASSILAGGPPYEQYFGPGTRLTVT.

V is TRBV3-1 (or the pseudogene TRBV3-2) and J is TRBJ2-1; D possibly corresponds to TRBD2 (6 bases). V was trimmed by 3 bases and J by 0 bases, leaving 18 bases between them. Germline lookup yields CDR1 LGHDT and CDR2 YNNKEL (reference sequence). This CDR3 has 18 amino acids. CDR3 in amino acids: CASSHPRGGLSSYNEQFF. The DNA for the CDR3 is TGTGCCAGCAGCCACCCTAGGGGAGGCTTAAGCTCCTACAATGAGCAGTTCTTC.

V usage is TRBV5-5 and J usage is TRBJ2-3, with 9 bases matching TRBD1. The CDR3 covers 16 residues. V was pared by 1 base and J by 7 bases, with 10 bases of the junction left unmatched. The germline V gene has CDR1 SGHKS and CDR2 YYEKEE (reference sequence). Here the CDR3 reads CASSLQPTGGLYTQYF. The CDR3 DNA reads TGTGCCAGCAGCTTGCAGCCGACAGGGGGACTATATACGCAGTATTTT.

This clone has just one count. The chain has TRBV27 and TRBJ2-1, with TRBD2 identical over 8 bases. Unmatched junction bases numbered 5, after V lost 2 bases and J lost 8 bases. The CDR3 contains 14 residues. The germline V gene encodes CDR1 MNHEY and CDR2 SMNVEV (reference sequence). In nucleotides, the CDR3 is TGTGCCAGCAGTTTAGGTAGCGGGGTCGATGAGCAGTTCTTC. Translating it yields CASSLGSGVDEQFF.

This clone is a singleton in its sample. The V call is TRBV2, the J call TRBJ1-6; D is unclear. V was cut by 6 bases and J by 0 bases, with 3 bases left in between. The germline V gene has CDR1 SNHLY and CDR2 FYNNEI. This CDR3 is 13 amino acids long. CDR3 loop: CASRSSYNSPLHF. Written as DNA, the CDR3 is TGTGCCAGCAGGAGCTCCTATAATTCACCCCTCCACTTT.

The chain combines TRBV9 with TRBJ2-7; D unclear. CDR3 length: 15 amino acids. In germline, CDR1 is SGDLS, CDR2 YYNGEE. Trimming removed 0 bases from V and 3 bases from J, with 13 bases in between. This CDR3 is CASSVGATRNYEQYF. The DNA of the CDR3 is TGTGCCAGCAGCGTAGGCGCGACGCGGAACTACGAGCAGTACTTC.

J is TRBJ1-5 and V is TRBV27, with D tentatively TRBD1 (5 bases). CDR3 length: 13 amino acids. Germline CDR1 is MNHEY and CDR2 is SMNVEV (reference sequence). V gave up 6 bases and J gave up 5 bases, with 11 bases separating them. DNA for the CDR3: TGTGCCAGCAGGGGGGGTTGGGATCAGCCCCAGCATTTT. This codes for CASRGGWDQPQHF.

This chain links TRBV10-3 with TRBJ2-5; D is unclear. CDR3 length equals 13 residues. Germline V gene lookup returns CDR1 ENHRY and CDR2 SYGVKD. Deletions cut 3 bases from V and 1 base from J, with 6 bases between. CDR3 loop: CAISDGSQETQYF. The CDR3, as DNA: TGTGCCATCAGTGACGGTTCCCAAGAGACCCAGTACTTC.

The chain joins TRBV3-1 (or the pseudogene TRBV3-2) to TRBJ2-3; 8 bases agree with TRBD2. Trimming at V came to 4 bases and at J to 1 base, leaving 7 bases not matched to a gene. This CDR3 has 16 residues. Per the germline V gene, CDR1 is LGHDT and CDR2 is YNNKEL (reference sequence). The chain's CDR3 is CASSRSGGAGTDTQYF. For the CDR3, the DNA is TGTGCCAGCAGCCGGTCGGGGGGGGCGGGCACAGATACGCAGTATTTT.

The chain carries TRBV7-2 and TRBJ2-2; D is perhaps TRBD1 (5 bases). This CDR3 contains 13 residues. V was clipped by 5 bases and J by 5 bases, with 9 bases between them. Looked up from germline, CDR1 is SGHTA and CDR2 is FQGNSA. CDR3 residues: CASSADRTGELFF. The CDR3, as DNA: TGTGCCAGCAGCGCAGACAGAACCGGGGAGCTGTTTTTT.

The rearrangement joins TRBV7-9 to TRBJ2-1; 13 positions match TRBD2. CDR3 length: 17 amino acids. Germline assignment: CDR1 SEHNR and CDR2 FQNEAQ (reference sequence). The ends lost 6 bases at V and 4 bases at J; junction bases unmatched: 9. The CDR3 DNA is TGTGCCAGCAGTTCCGGGACTAGCGGGATTCTTTACAATGAGCAGTTCTTC. Translating gives CASSSGTSGILYNEQFF.